The 13 T cell receptor beta chains presented below share a single source sample, sequenced in a study of CD4 T cells in relation to SARS-CoV-2 and coronaviruses. Profiling relied on immunoSEQ multiplex PCR, and the TCRdb table lists in-frame clones only, not all of them. The sample consists of about 37,000 clones, roughly 84% of them appearing once. These TCRs are of unknown antigen specificity. The material sequenced was naive CD4+ T cells from PBMCs, cultured in vitro. The subset: naive CD4+ T cells isolated by negative enrichment. These receptor sequences come from an adult with COVID-19.

Only a few counts were recorded for this clone. Written as DNA, the CDR3 is TGTGCCAGCAGCTTGGCCGGGATACAAGAGACCCAGTACTTC. Translation: CASSLAGIQETQYF. The chain combines TRBV5-6 with TRBJ2-5; perhaps TRBD2 as D (5 bases). CDR3 length equals 14 residues. Trimming pared 0 bases from V and 2 bases from J, leaving 8 bases between. Germline V gives CDR1 SGHDT, CDR2 YYEEEE.

The gene calls are TRBV7-9 and TRBJ2-5, with TRBD2 as a possible D gene (5 bases). Trimming removed 8 bases from V and 1 base from J, with 23 bases in between. Germline loops: CDR1 SEHNR, CDR2 FQNEAQ (reference sequence). CDR3 length equals 17 residues. The CDR3 sequence is CASLPGLGFGLQETQYF. The CDR3 DNA follows: TGTGCCAGCCTTCCCGGTTTAGGCTTCGGACTCCAAGAGACCCAGTACTTC.

The chain joins TRBV19 to TRBJ2-1; 7 bases map to TRBD1. Germline CDR1 is LNHDA and CDR2 is SQIVND (reference sequence). This CDR3 is 14 amino acids long. Trimming took 5 bases from V and 3 from J; bases not matched to a gene: 4. The CDR3 reads CASSAQGIYNEQFF. The CDR3 DNA reads as TGTGCCAGTAGTGCACAGGGGATCTACAATGAGCAGTTCTTC.

This rearrangement joins TRBV14 to TRBJ2-1, with D perhaps matching TRBD2 (6 bases). Trimming left V 5 bases short and J 10 bases short, with 15 bases between. The germline V gene has CDR1 SGHDN and CDR2 FVKESK. The CDR3 has 13 residues. CDR3 DNA sequence: TGTGCCAGCAGCGCCCGACTAGTTGGCGAGCAGTTCTTC. Amino acid sequence: CASSARLVGEQFF.

The chain couples TRBV11-2 to TRBJ2-2; 12 positions match TRBD1. Trimming removed 5 bases from V and 6 bases from J; junction bases left unmatched: 10. Germline CDR1 is SGHAT and CDR2 is FQNNGV. This CDR3 comprises 17 residues. This CDR3 reads CASSAGTGGQRAGELFF. The DNA of the CDR3 is TGTGCCAGCAGCGCCGGGACAGGGGGCCAGAGAGCCGGGGAGCTGTTTTTT.

The gene calls are TRBV19 and TRBJ2-1, with D perhaps matching TRBD2 (5 bases). This CDR3 spans 13 amino acids. V was cut by 9 bases and J by 7 bases, with 16 bases left in between. Germline V gene sequence: CDR1 LNHDA, CDR2 SQIVND (reference sequence). The CDR3 coding sequence is TGTGCCAGCCAAGAGGGAGTTGGGAATGAGCAGTTCTTC. Its protein product is CASQEGVGNEQFF.

The rearrangement joins TRBV9 to TRBJ2-3; D is ambiguous. Between the trimmed V and J ends, which lost 4 bases and 0 bases, there was a span of 12 bases. The CDR3 is 15 amino acids. Looked up from germline, CDR1 is SGDLS and CDR2 is YYNGEE. The DNA for the CDR3 is TGTGCCAGCAGCCCCTACAGAACTAGCACAGATACGCAGTATTTT. This encodes CASSPYRTSTDTQYF.

A word on this clone: Mismatch with germline at one junction end may stem from a read error. V and J are TRBV5-6 and TRBJ2-1, with 8 bases that match TRBD2. Germline CDR1 and CDR2: SGHDT and YYEEEE. The CDR3 is made up of 13 amino acids. DNA for the CDR3: TGTGCCTGGTCGAGGGCTAGCGGGCTGAACCTACTCTTC. Residues: CAWSRASGLNLLF.

The V and J genes are TRBV9 and TRBJ2-5; 7 bases match TRBD2. CDR1 is SGDLS, CDR2 YYNGEE, per germline. This CDR3 has 15 residues. V was clipped by 4 bases and J by 4 bases; unmatched bases: 10. CDR3 nucleotide sequence: TGTGCCAGCAGCCCCGGTAGGGGCGGGGGAGAGACCCAGTACTTC. Its translation is CASSPGRGGGETQYF.

J is TRBJ2-1 and V is TRBV20-1; TRBD2 aligns across 9 bases. Germline CDR1 is DFQATT and CDR2 is SNEGSKA (reference sequence). This CDR3 has 15 residues. Trimming at V came to 3 bases and at J to 9 bases, leaving 12 bases not matched to a gene. DNA for the CDR3: TGCAGTGCTAGTGCCCTAGCGGGATTTCACACTGAGCAGTTCTTC. Its protein product is CSASALAGFHTEQFF.

This chain connects TRBV3-1 (or the pseudogene TRBV3-2) to TRBJ2-7, with D unclear. The CDR3 runs 13 residues. The V and J ends lost 4 bases and 0 bases respectively, with 7 bases between them. Germline CDR1 reads LGHDT; CDR2 reads YNNKEL (reference sequence). The CDR3 sequence: CASSRFSSYEQYF. Written as DNA, the CDR3 is TGTGCCAGCAGCCGATTCAGCTCCTACGAGCAGTACTTC.

CDR3 sequence: CASSLVAGGNGYTF. In DNA form, the CDR3 reads TGCGCCAGCAGCTTGGTCGCAGGGGGCAACGGCTACACCTTC. The rearrangement links TRBV5-1 to TRBJ1-2; 8 positions agree with TRBD1. The CDR3 consists of 14 residues. Germline CDR1 reads SGHRS; CDR2 reads YFSETQ. The V and J ends lost 0 bases and 8 bases, in that order; junction bases with no gene match: 6.

J is TRBJ2-1 and V is TRBV5-6, with TRBD2 identical over 12 bases. The CDR3 extends over 16 amino acids. Germline trimming cut 0 bases from V and 4 bases from J; bases unmatched to any gene: 2. The germline CDR1 and CDR2 sequences are SGHDT and YYEEEE. CDR3 protein: CASSLDGTSGYNEQFF. In DNA form, the CDR3 reads TGTGCCAGCAGCTTGGATGGGACTAGCGGGTACAATGAGCAGTTCTTC.